This entry concerns a single TCR beta chain. Its antigen is undetermined. TCR beta VDJ and CDR3 profiles were obtained from a genomic DNA template. TCRdb reanalysed the reads using MiXCR and keeps one entry per CDR3 protein. Of some 130,000 distinct CDR3 sequences listed, roughly 40% are singletons. Germline V gene data show CDR1 as SGDLS and CDR2 as YYNGEE. V lost 4 bases to trimming and J lost 6 bases; unmatched junction nucleotides: 11. The CDR3 has 16 amino acids. These data come from a study of CD8+CD57+ T cells in acquired aplastic anemia. Whole-study context: Sorted CD4+ plus CD8+ cells gave DNA averaging around 3 ug. As sequenced from healthy donors, CD4+ cells averaged about 10 million reads. Regarding the study as a whole: Significance was not reached for CD8+ Simpson's diversity between patients and controls. Approximately 28 CD8+ CDR3 sequences were shared between patients and controls.

This sequence originates from a human donor in good health, serving as a control. The chain has TRBV9 and TRBJ2-2; 8 nucleotides agree with TRBD2. Input material: sorted CD4+, CD8+, or CD8+CD57+ T cells (not recorded which) from PBMCs. This chain's CDR3 is CASSPRAGGDAGELFF. The CDR3 nucleotides read TGTGCCAGCAGCCCCCGGGCGGGGGGAGACGCCGGGGAGCTGTTTTTT.